The 29 T cell receptor beta chains reported below all come from one sample, sequenced in a study of regulatory T cells in long-lasting Graves disease. This sample's time point: newly diagnosed GD, antithyroid drugs for less than 3 months. Following extraction of RNA from PBMCs, that RNA was used to make the TCR library. Through Arm-PCR of CDR3 regions and iRepertoire HTBI primers, TCR beta libraries were built. MiXCR, applied by TCRdb to the multiplex PCR reads, yields one record per CDR3 protein. The sample contains roughly 260,000 distinct CDR3 sequences, around 19% of which appear only once. The sample was also reused in another study, on T cells in Graves' hyperthyroidism and ophthalmopathy.

Material: peripheral blood mononuclear cells (PBMCs), obtained at new diagnosis, from a patient treated with antithyroid drugs. The receptors derive from a young woman with Graves disease.

This clonotype was seen repeatedly, ten times or more. This chain uses TRBV5-8 with TRBJ1-5; D uncertain. There are 15 residues in the CDR3. Germline lookup yields CDR1 SGHTS and CDR2 YDEGEE. Trimming removed 5 bases from V and 3 bases from J, with 15 bases in between. CDR3 sequence: CASSHFGGINQPQHF. The CDR3, as DNA: TGTGCCAGCAGTCACTTCGGAGGGATCAATCAGCCCCAGCATTTT.

In its sample, this clonotype was seen many times. The V gene is TRBV7-6, the J gene TRBJ2-2; D is unresolved. Trimming left V 3 bases short and J 0 bases short, with 17 bases between. Germline lookup yields CDR1 SGHVS and CDR2 FNYEAQ. This CDR3 is built from 18 residues. The DNA of the CDR3 is TGTGCCAGCAGCTTTCATCTGGTGAACAGCCCGAACACCGGGGAGCTGTTTTTT. It codes for CASSFHLVNSPNTGELFF.

The sample holds a few counts of this clonotype. This may be a read error, as it is one base from a much larger clone. V is TRBV11-2 and J is TRBJ2-7; tentatively, D is TRBD2 (6 bases). Germline CDR1 SGHAT, CDR2 FQNNGV. CDR3 length: 14 amino acids. The CDR3 protein is CAGSLGGSPYEQYF. CDR3 in DNA: TGTGCCGGCAGCTTGGGGGGTTCTCCCTACGAGCAGTACTTC.

Ten or more counts support this clonotype. The chain employs TRBV7-6 and TRBJ1-4; D not resolved. The CDR3 covers 13 residues. V lost 1 base to trimming and J lost 14 bases, with 14 bases between them. Germline V gene sequence: CDR1 SGHVS, CDR2 FNYEAQ. The chain's CDR3 is CASSLESLGFLFF. DNA for the CDR3: TGTGCCAGCAGCTTAGAGAGCCTTGGGTTTCTGTTTTTT.

There are a few counts of this clonotype. The chain joins TRBV10-2 to TRBJ1-1; D unresolved. This CDR3 is built from 13 residues. With 7 bases removed from V and 4 bases from J, the gap between germline ends came to 13 bases. Germline CDR1 is WSHSY and CDR2 is SAAADI. The chain's CDR3 is CASTTTGVTEAFF. CDR3 nucleotides: TGCGCCAGCACCACGACGGGCGTCACTGAAGCTTTCTTT.

This clonotype was picked up many times. The chain joins TRBV20-1 to TRBJ2-1; 10 bases line up with TRBD2. The CDR3 covers 14 residues. Germline V CDR1 and CDR2: DFQATT, SNEGSKA (reference sequence). The V and J ends lost 5 bases and 3 bases, in that order; junction bases with no gene match: 4. CDR3 in amino acids: CSAASGGNYNEQFF. The CDR3 DNA follows: TGCAGTGCTGCTAGCGGGGGTAACTACAATGAGCAGTTCTTC.

This clonotype was seen ten or more times. The V gene is TRBV29-1, the J gene TRBJ1-1; D remains unclear. This CDR3 has 12 amino acids. Trimming shortened V by 3 bases and J by 1 base, and 6 bases separated the two germline ends. CDR1 is SQVTM and CDR2 is ANQGSEA in the germline V gene. The chain's CDR3 is CSVDQQNTEAFF. The CDR3 coding sequence is TGCAGCGTTGACCAACAGAACACTGAAGCTTTCTTT.

In its sample, this clonotype was seen many times. The chain combines TRBV3-1 with TRBJ2-5, with 7 nucleotides matching TRBD1. The CDR3 has 17 residues. Germline trimming cut 0 bases from V and 2 bases from J; bases unmatched to any gene: 9. Per germline, CDR1 LGHDT and CDR2 YNNKEL (reference sequence). This chain's CDR3 is CASSQEGPGDRQETQYF. The CDR3 bases are TGTGCCAGCAGCCAAGAGGGGCCCGGGGACAGACAAGAGACCCAGTACTTC.

This clonotype was recorded many times. The rearrangement links TRBV18 to TRBJ1-2; D remains ambiguous. Germline CDR1 and CDR2: KGHSH and LQKENI. The ends were cut back, 3 bases at V and 7 bases at J, with 9 bases in the middle. The CDR3 extends over 12 amino acids. This chain's CDR3 is CASSPLDGGYTF. CDR3 in DNA: TGTGCCAGCTCACCCCTGGATGGTGGCTACACCTTC. Variable domain in full (rest from reference TRBV18 and TRBJ1-2): NAGVMQNPRHLVRRRGQEARLRCSPMKGHSHVYWYRQLPEEGLKFMVYLQKENIIDESGMPKERFSAEFPKEGPSILRIQQVVRGDSAAYFCASSPLDGGYTFGSGTRLTVV.

In this sample, this clonotype turned up many times. The chain joins TRBV27 to TRBJ1-5; no clear D gene. Per the germline V gene, CDR1 is MNHEY and CDR2 is SMNVEV (reference sequence). The CDR3 is 16 residues long. Trimming took off 5 bases at V and 0 bases at J, with 14 bases between the two ends. The DNA for the CDR3 is TGTGCCAGCAGTCCCCTGACGGATTATAGCAATCAGCCCCAGCATTTT. Its protein product is CASSPLTDYSNQPQHF.

Many counts were recorded for this clonotype. The chain links TRBV4-1 to TRBJ1-2; no clear D. CDR3 length equals 15 residues. Trimming stripped 4 bases from V and 6 bases from J, with 18 bases between. CDR1 is MGHRA, CDR2 YSYEKL, per germline. The DNA for the CDR3 is TGCGCCAGCAGCCCTTGGACTGTGTGGTCGGATGGCTACACCTTC. It is translated as CASSPWTVWSDGYTF.

This clonotype was seen repeatedly, ten times or more. The V call is TRBV3-1, the J call TRBJ2-5, with 14 bases identical to TRBD2. Unmatched junction bases numbered 2, after V lost 4 bases and J lost 1 base. Germline CDR1 reads LGHDT; CDR2 reads YNNKEL (reference sequence). The CDR3 length is 16 residues. CDR3 nucleotides: TGTGCCAGCAGCCGGGGACTAGCGGGGGCCCAAGAGACCCAGTACTTC. Its translation is CASSRGLAGAQETQYF.

Concerning this clonotype: A far larger clone lies a single base away; this is likely a read error. The gene calls are TRBV27 and TRBJ1-5, with 11 positions matching TRBD1. CDR1 is MNHEY, CDR2 SMNVEV, per germline (reference sequence). This CDR3 has 15 amino acids. Unmatched junction bases numbered 2, after V lost 4 bases and J lost 3 bases. CDR3 protein: CASSSGQGDNQPQHF. The CDR3, as DNA: TGTGCCAGCAGTTCGGGACAGGGGGACAATCAGCCCCAGCATTTT.

This clonotype has a count of ten or more. The chain has TRBV11-2 and TRBJ2-1; perhaps TRBD2 as D (6 bases). CDR1 is SGHAT and CDR2 is FQNNGV in the germline V gene. V was pared by 5 bases and J by 5 bases, with 13 bases between. This CDR3 is 14 amino acids long. The CDR3 protein is CASSPAWGDNEQFF. Here the CDR3 DNA reads TGTGCCAGCAGCCCAGCGTGGGGGGACAATGAGCAGTTCTTC.

CDR3 sequence reads: CASSLGKSSYEQYF. CDR3 nucleotide sequence: TGTGCCAGCAGCTTAGGGAAGAGCTCCTACGAGCAGTACTTC. This sequence joins TRBV7-9 and TRBJ2-7; D gene uncertain. Between the trimmed V and J ends, which lost 1 base and 0 bases, there was a span of 7 bases. The V gene's germline CDR1 is SEHNR and CDR2 FQNEAQ (reference sequence). The CDR3 is made up of 14 amino acids.

This clonotype was picked up many times. V is TRBV28 and J is TRBJ1-1; D is possibly TRBD1 (5 bases). Germline V gives CDR1 MDHEN, CDR2 SYDVKM. CDR3 length equals 14 residues. The V end was cut by 7 bases, the J end by 1 base, with 13 bases between. The CDR3 spells CASMYRGTNTEAFF. The CDR3 coding sequence is TGTGCCAGCATGTATCGGGGCACGAACACTGAAGCTTTCTTT.

In its sample, this clonotype was seen many times. The rearrangement joins TRBV15 to TRBJ2-1; 8 bases fit TRBD1. This CDR3 region has 17 residues. After removal of 3 bases from V and 0 bases from J, the junction contained 7 bases not matched to a gene. Germline values: CDR1 LNHNV, CDR2 YYDKDF (reference sequence). CDR3 residues: CATSSPPGQDSYNEQFF. The CDR3 DNA sequence: TGTGCCACCAGCAGTCCACCGGGACAGGACTCCTACAATGAGCAGTTCTTC.

This clonotype has a count of ten or more. The V and J genes are TRBV20-1 and TRBJ2-4, with TRBD1 matching over 12 bases. Germline-derived CDR1 and CDR2 are DFQATT and SNEGSKA (reference sequence). V gave up 5 bases and J gave up 6 bases; unmatched junction bases: 11. The CDR3 extends over 16 amino acids. The CDR3 loop reads CSAPDRDRGLGNIQYF. CDR3 coding DNA: TGCAGTGCTCCTGATAGGGACAGGGGGCTAGGAAACATTCAGTACTTC.

The J gene is TRBJ1-2, the V gene TRBV29-1; a possible D gene is TRBD1 (6 bases). The V end lost 5 bases, the J end lost 2 bases, and 12 bases lay between the germline ends. Germline V gives CDR1 SQVTM, CDR2 ANQGSEA. The CDR3 runs 13 residues. The CDR3: CSVPDRTNYGYTF. The CDR3 bases are TGCAGCGTTCCCGACAGGACCAACTATGGCTACACCTTC. Together with reference TRBV29-1 and TRBJ1-2, the CDR3 gives the full variable domain: SAVISQKPSRDICQRGTSLTIQCQVDSQVTMMFWYRQQPGQSLTLIATANQGSEATYESGFVIDKFPISRPNLTFSTLTVSNMSPEDSSIYLCSVPDRTNYGYTFGSGTRLTVV.

This clonotype was detected many times. This sequence joins TRBV20-1 and TRBJ1-2; D is unresolved. Deletions cut 1 base from V and 5 bases from J, with 8 bases between. The CDR3 length is 12 residues. The germline V gene has CDR1 DFQATT and CDR2 SNEGSKA (reference sequence). DNA for the CDR3: TGCAGTGCTAGAGTGCCCGGGTATGGCTACACCTTC. Translated, it gives CSARVPGYGYTF.

For the CDR3, the DNA is TGTGCCAGCTGTTGGGCTGGACTGAGCACCGGGGAGCTGTTTTTT. Its translation is CASCWAGLSTGELFF. The chain uses TRBV12-3 or TRBV12-4 and TRBJ2-2; TRBD2 might be the D (5 bases). The length of the CDR3 is 15 residues. V was shortened by 8 bases and J by 4 bases, with 17 bases between the two germline ends.

This clonotype appeared many times. The chain uses TRBV20-1 and TRBJ1-5; D remains ambiguous. This CDR3 is 14 amino acids long. V was shortened by 6 bases and J by 6 bases, with 18 bases between the two germline ends. In germline, CDR1 is DFQATT, CDR2 SNEGSKA (reference sequence). Here the CDR3 reads CSARKTADSQPQHF. CDR3 nucleotides: TGCAGTGCCAGGAAGACGGCGGATTCTCAGCCCCAGCATTTT.

This clonotype was counted ten times or more. The J gene is TRBJ1-1, the V gene TRBV20-1, with D maybe TRBD1 (6 bases). CDR1 DFQATT and CDR2 SNEGSKA come from the germline V gene (reference sequence). The CDR3 consists of 13 residues. Deletions cut 1 base from V and 2 bases from J, with 8 bases between. The CDR3 DNA follows: TGCAGTGCTAGAGTTGGGACAAACACTGAAGCTTTCTTT. It is translated as CSARVGTNTEAFF.

This clonotype has a count of ten or more. In nucleotides, the CDR3 is TGTGCCAGCAGCCCACACCATGTCGCGGGGCGGCAGTACTTC. Amino acid sequence: CASSPHHVAGRQYF. The chain employs TRBV3-1 and TRBJ2-7, with D perhaps TRBD2 (6 bases). Trimming left V 4 bases short and J 9 bases short, with 19 bases between. Looked up from germline, CDR1 is LGHDT and CDR2 is YNNKEL (reference sequence). The CDR3 runs 14 residues.

The chain couples TRBV4-2 to TRBJ1-2; D gene uncertain. Germline loops: CDR1 LGHNA, CDR2 YNFKEQ. Trimming removed 0 bases from V and 5 bases from J, with 13 bases in between. The CDR3 sequence is 15 residues long. As DNA, the CDR3 is TGTGCCAGCAGCCAAGAGAAGGCAGGATCATATGGCTACACCTTC. Translated, it gives CASSQEKAGSYGYTF.

As to this clonotype: It is likely a read error: a sequence one base away is far more abundant. This chain links TRBV11-1 with TRBJ1-3; the D gene is possibly TRBD1 (6 bases). The length of the CDR3 is 14 residues. The V gene lost 3 bases and the J gene lost 4 bases, with 10 bases spanning the gap. From germline, CDR1 is SGHAT and CDR2 FQDESV (reference sequence). CDR3 protein: CASSLGRGGNTIYF. The CDR3, as DNA: TGTGCCAGCAGCTTGGGCAGGGGAGGAAACACCATATATTTT.

The rearrangement joins TRBV7-9 to TRBJ2-1; 10 positions match TRBD2. This CDR3 is 16 amino acids long. Germline V lookup: CDR1 SEHNR, CDR2 FQNEAQ (reference sequence). With 5 bases clipped from V and 4 bases from J, the junction kept 8 bases outside the gene matches. In DNA form, the CDR3 reads TGTGCCAGCAGCCCGACGACTAGCGGGTCGTACAATGAGCAGTTCTTC. Encoded protein: CASSPTTSGSYNEQFF. Drawing the rest from reference TRBV7-9 and TRBJ2-1, the complete variable domain is DTGVSQNPRHKITKRGQNVTFRCDPISEHNRLYWYRQTLGQGPEFLTYFQNEAQLEKSRLLSDRFSAERPKGSFSTLEIQRTEQGDSAMYLCASSPTTSGSYNEQFFGPGTRLTVL.

Details on this clonotype: A much more abundant neighbour one base away suggests this may be a read error. The rearrangement uses TRBV11-2 and TRBJ2-2; D remains unclear. The CDR3 runs to 15 residues. Trimming shortened V by 0 bases and J by 3 bases, and 8 bases separated the two germline ends. Per the germline V gene, CDR1 is SGHAT and CDR2 is FQNNGV. In DNA, the CDR3 is TGTGCCAGCAGCTTAGAGGCAGGATACACCGGGGAGCTGTTTTTT. Its protein product is CASSLEAGYTGELFF.

The chain is built from TRBV20-1 and TRBJ2-7; possible D gene TRBD1, 5 bases. Per germline, CDR1 DFQATT and CDR2 SNEGSKA (reference sequence). Deletions cut 1 base from V and 4 bases from J, with 17 bases between. The CDR3 runs to 15 residues. The CDR3 DNA follows: TGCAGTGCTAGAGGGACGACAGTTCCCCTATACGAGCAGTACTTC. It yields the protein CSARGTTVPLYEQYF.